The 30 T cell receptor beta chains given below trace back to one sample, sequenced in a study of blood T cells in healthy people across ages. A second roughly 6 to 11 cycle PCR used barcoded and J-beta primers. TCRdb re-called the 5' RACE reads with MiXCR, one entry per CDR3 protein. The table lists about 1,400,000 distinct CDR3 sequences, 45% to 70% of them singletons. Material: blood. These receptors all stem from a man aged 18 to 30 in good health.

This clonotype was observed a few times. The chain carries TRBV10-3 and TRBJ2-7, with 8 bases aligning to TRBD1. CDR3 length equals 15 residues. The V and J ends lost 6 bases and 3 bases, in that order; junction bases with no gene match: 10. Germline V lookup: CDR1 ENHRY, CDR2 SYGVKD. The CDR3 region is CAIRDGQGLNYEQYF. For the CDR3, the DNA is TGTGCCATCAGAGACGGACAGGGCCTAAACTACGAGCAGTACTTC.

The chain employs TRBV6-5 and TRBJ2-7; a weak D match, TRBD1 (6 bases). The germline CDR1 and CDR2 sequences are MNHEY and SVGAGI. The V and J ends lost 2 bases and 2 bases respectively, with 16 bases between them. This CDR3 region has 16 residues. As DNA, the CDR3 is TGTGCCAGCAGTTACGCCCAGGGGATACTAACCTACGAGCAGTACTTC. Residues: CASSYAQGILTYEQYF.

The sample holds one count of this clonotype. The chain links TRBV10-2 to TRBJ1-1; 7 bases fit TRBD1. V trimming: 6 bases; J trimming: 6 bases; junction bases outside the gene matches: 10. Germline lookup yields CDR1 WSHSY and CDR2 SAAADI. CDR3 size: 14 residues. CDR3 in amino acids: CASRPAGGMSEAFF. The CDR3 DNA is TGCGCCAGCAGACCCGCAGGGGGAATGTCTGAAGCTTTCTTT.

The rearrangement links TRBV11-1 to TRBJ1-2; the match to TRBD1 covers 8 bases. CDR3 length: 14 amino acids. Germline CDR1 reads SGHAT; CDR2 reads FQDESV (reference sequence). The V and J ends lost 4 bases and 3 bases, in that order; junction bases with no gene match: 4. CDR3 coding DNA: TGTGCCAGCAGCTACGGACAGGGCCACTATGGCTACACCTTC. Amino acid sequence: CASSYGQGHYGYTF.

There are a few counts of this clonotype. The genes are TRBV5-1 and TRBJ2-7, with 7 nucleotides matching TRBD2. V lost 0 bases, J lost 2 bases, and 5 bases stayed unmatched. CDR3 length: 15 amino acids. Germline V lookup: CDR1 SGHRS, CDR2 YFSETQ. The CDR3 DNA is TGCGCCAGCAGCTTGGTGGCTAGCGGACCCTACGAGCAGTACTTC. It translates to CASSLVASGPYEQYF. The entire variable domain, with the rest obtained from reference TRBV5-1 and TRBJ2-7, is as follows: KAGVTQTPRYLIKTRGQQVTLSCSPISGHRSVSWYQQTPGQGLQFLFEYFSETQRNKGNFPGRFSGRQFSNSRSEMNVSTLELGDSALYLCASSLVASGPYEQYFGPGTRLTVT.

The rearrangement uses TRBV12-3 or TRBV12-4 and TRBJ2-7; 9 nucleotides agree with TRBD1. CDR3 length equals 15 residues. V lost 0 bases, J lost 2 bases, and 2 bases stayed unmatched. DNA of the CDR3: TGTGCCAGCAGTTTAGCGGGACAGGGTACCTACGAGCAGTACTTC. Translation: CASSLAGQGTYEQYF.

This rearrangement joins TRBV29-1 to TRBJ1-1; D uncertain. The germline V gene has CDR1 SQVTM and CDR2 ANQGSEA. The CDR3 is made up of 13 amino acids. V was pared by 5 bases and J by 2 bases, with 12 bases between. The CDR3 here is CSVLKVGNTEAFF. In nucleotides, the CDR3 is TGCAGCGTTCTAAAGGTGGGAAACACTGAAGCTTTCTTT.

For the CDR3, the DNA is TGTGCCAGCAGCTTATCAGGGTTGGGGACACCTCGTCCCGGGGAGCTGTTTTTT. Its protein product is CASSLSGLGTPRPGELFF. The chain employs TRBV11-3 and TRBJ2-2, with D possibly matching TRBD1 (6 bases). Trimming cost V 2 bases and J 6 bases, with 22 bases left between them. This CDR3 spans 18 amino acids. Germline V gene lookup returns CDR1 SGHNT and CDR2 YENEEA.

Written as DNA, the CDR3 is TGTGCCAGTAGTGTCGGACTAGGCACTGGTAGCACAGATACGCAGTATTTT. It specifies CASSVGLGTGSTDTQYF. This chain links TRBV19 with TRBJ2-3, with 7 bases identical to TRBD2. There are 17 residues in the CDR3. Germline CDR1 reads LNHDA; CDR2 reads SQIVND (reference sequence). After removal of 5 bases from V and 0 bases from J, the junction contained 11 bases not matched to a gene. The full variable domain, rest sourced from reference TRBV19 and TRBJ2-3, is DGGITQSPKYLFRKEGQNVTLSCEQNLNHDAMYWYRQDPGQGLRLIYYSQIVNDFQKGDIAEGYSVSREKKESFPLTVTSAQKNPTAFYLCASSVGLGTGSTDTQYFGPGTRLTVL.

The chain carries TRBV2 and TRBJ2-4; D not resolved. Between the trimmed V and J ends, which lost 7 bases and 1 base, there was a span of 11 bases. CDR1 is SNHLY and CDR2 is FYNNEI in the germline V gene. The CDR3 has 14 amino acids. CDR3 region: CASMAEEAKNIQYF. CDR3 in DNA: TGTGCCAGCATGGCCGAGGAGGCCAAAAACATTCAGTACTTC. Drawing the rest from reference TRBV2 and TRBJ2-4, the complete variable domain is EPEVTQTPSHQVTQMGQEVILRCVPISNHLYFYWYRQILGQKVEFLVSFYNNEISEKSEIFDDQFSVERPDGSNFTLKIRSTKLEDSAMYFCASMAEEAKNIQYFGAGTRLSVL.

The chain uses TRBV4-1 and TRBJ2-3; weak D call: TRBD2 (6 bases). This CDR3 spans 13 amino acids. Per germline, CDR1 MGHRA and CDR2 YSYEKL. V lost 4 bases and J 5 bases, leaving 10 bases between the germline ends. Here the CDR3 reads CASSRGVGDTQYF. The DNA for the CDR3 is TGCGCCAGCAGCCGGGGGGTCGGAGATACGCAGTATTTT.

The chain joins TRBV15 to TRBJ2-5; D is unresolved. The V and J ends lost 0 bases and 2 bases respectively, with 10 bases between them. Germline V gene data show CDR1 as LNHNV and CDR2 as YYDKDF (reference sequence). This CDR3 has 15 residues. The CDR3 reads CATSRDQKIQETQYF. The CDR3 DNA follows: TGTGCCACCAGCAGAGATCAAAAGATACAAGAGACCCAGTACTTC.

With respect to this clonotype: One end of the junction varies from germline; a read error may be responsible. The DNA for the CDR3 is TGTGCTAGCAGACGGGACAGGACAGCCTACGAGCAGTACTTC. Translating gives CASRRDRTAYEQYF. The chain links TRBV6-5 to TRBJ2-7, with 8 bases identical to TRBD1. The CDR3 has 14 amino acids. Germline V gene data show CDR1 as MNHEY and CDR2 as SVGAGI.

This chain connects TRBV27 to TRBJ1-2; a possible D gene is TRBD1 (5 bases). The germline CDR1 and CDR2 sequences are MNHEY and SMNVEV (reference sequence). Trimming shortened V by 4 bases and J by 0 bases, and 12 bases separated the two germline ends. The CDR3 extends over 15 amino acids. The CDR3 DNA is TGTGCCAGCAGTTCGGGGGGGACGGCTAACTATGGCTACACCTTC. Its protein is CASSSGGTANYGYTF.

The chain couples TRBV7-2 to TRBJ2-4, with D maybe TRBD2 (6 bases). Germline assignment: CDR1 SGHTA and CDR2 FQGNSA. Trimming cost V 5 bases and J 13 bases, with 18 bases left between them. The CDR3 spans 13 residues. CDR3 region: CASSAGLNYVQYF. DNA for the CDR3: TGTGCCAGCAGCGCGGGACTGAACTACGTGCAGTACTTC.

V is TRBV11-2 and J is TRBJ1-5, with D uncertain. Trimming took 5 bases from V and 3 from J, leaving 8 bases between them. Germline V gene sequence: CDR1 SGHAT, CDR2 FQNNGV. CDR3 size: 13 residues. The chain's CDR3 is CASSREINQPQHF. The CDR3 nucleotides read TGTGCCAGCAGCCGGGAGATCAATCAGCCCCAGCATTTT. Full variable domain (remainder filled in from reference TRBV11-2 and TRBJ1-5): EAGVAQSPRYKIIEKRQSVAFWCNPISGHATLYWYQQILGQGPKLLIQFQNNGVVDDSQLPKDRFSAERLKGVDSTLKIQPAKLEDSAVYLCASSREINQPQHFGDGTRLSIL.

This chain links TRBV4-1 with TRBJ2-4; D ambiguous. The germline V gene encodes CDR1 MGHRA and CDR2 YSYEKL. The length of the CDR3 is 14 residues. Deletions cut 1 base from V and 9 bases from J, with 13 bases between. CDR3 coding DNA: TGCGCCAGCAGCCAAGTTGACGGGTTTGGCATTCAGTACTTC. This codes for CASSQVDGFGIQYF.

This clonotype was observed a few times. This chain joins TRBV10-3 and TRBJ2-1; a weak D match, TRBD2 (6 bases). This CDR3 has 16 residues. The V gene lost 0 bases and the J gene lost 2 bases, with 11 bases spanning the gap. Germline CDR1 and CDR2: ENHRY and SYGVKD. This CDR3 is CAISESGGTPYNEQFF. In DNA form, the CDR3 reads TGTGCCATCAGTGAGTCAGGAGGGACCCCCTACAATGAGCAGTTCTTC.

The gene calls are TRBV7-2 and TRBJ2-1; no clear D gene. Trimming removed 3 bases at V and 15 bases at J, with 12 bases between. The CDR3 consists of 11 residues. CDR1 and CDR2 (germline): SGHTA, FQGNSA. The CDR3 DNA follows: TGTGCCAGCAGCTTGTCCTTCCATCTGTTCTTC. As protein: CASSLSFHLFF.

This sequence joins TRBV7-2 and TRBJ2-1; the D is unclear. Germline V gives CDR1 SGHTA, CDR2 FQGNSA. V lost 5 bases and J lost 15, with 17 bases in between. The CDR3 covers 12 residues. CDR3 protein: CASSRPGPARFF. CDR3 nucleotide sequence: TGTGCCAGCAGCCGACCGGGCCCCGCGAGGTTCTTC.

The genes are TRBV5-1 and TRBJ2-5, with 8 bases fitting TRBD1. In germline, CDR1 is SGHRS, CDR2 YFSETQ. The CDR3 consists of 15 residues. V dropped 0 bases and J dropped 11; count of bases not matched to a gene: 12. This CDR3 reads CASSLGGQGWDEQYF. DNA of the CDR3: TGCGCCAGCAGCTTGGGAGGACAGGGATGGGATGAGCAGTACTTC.

A remark on this clonotype: One junction end does not reproduce the germline sequence, and a read error may be involved. The rearrangement joins TRBV6-2 or TRBV6-3 to TRBJ1-4, with a tentative D call TRBD1 (5 bases). The V gene's germline CDR1 is MNHEY and CDR2 SVGEGT. The CDR3 runs to 16 residues. Here the CDR3 DNA reads TGTGCCAGCAGTCGCTCGGGAGGGGCGCATGGTGAAGAACTGTTTTTT. This sequence encodes CASSRSGGAHGEELFF.

This clonotype was picked up a small number of times. This sequence joins TRBV20-1 and TRBJ2-7; perhaps TRBD1 as D (7 bases). Trimming left V 4 bases short and J 0 bases short, with 13 bases between. The CDR3 has 14 amino acids. CDR1 is DFQATT, CDR2 SNEGSKA, per germline (reference sequence). DNA of the CDR3: TGCAGTGCTAAGGAGGGGGCGTTCTCCTACGAGCAGTACTTC. This translates into CSAKEGAFSYEQYF.

This rearrangement joins TRBV10-3 to TRBJ2-5; 11 bases are a match to TRBD1. Germline CDR1 ENHRY, CDR2 SYGVKD. The CDR3 sequence is 15 residues long. The J segment lost 5 bases and the V segment lost 6 bases, leaving 8 bases of the junction unmatched. Written as DNA, the CDR3 is TGTGCCATCAGAGGGACAGGGGGTGAAGAGGAGACCCAGTACTTC. Protein: CAIRGTGGEEETQYF.

DNA for the CDR3: TGTGCCAGCAGTGAATTTGCTAGCGGCTACAATGAGCAGTACTTC. This codes for CASSEFASGYNEQYF. This chain joins TRBV2 and TRBJ2-1, with 7 bases matching TRBD2. TRBJ2-7 explains the end of the DNA better; the J call may be wrong. CDR3 size: 15 residues. CDR1 SNHLY and CDR2 FYNNEI come from the germline V gene.

This chain links TRBV4-3 with TRBJ2-7; D not certain. Trimming pared 0 bases from V and 3 bases from J, leaving 9 bases between. The CDR3 totals 14 residues. Per the germline V gene, CDR1 is LGHNA and CDR2 is YSLEER. The CDR3 bases are TGCGCCAGCAGCCAAGATGTGACCGTCTACGAGCAGTACTTC. Amino acids: CASSQDVTVYEQYF.

This clonotype was counted only a few times. The chain has TRBV20-1 and TRBJ2-1; D perhaps matches TRBD2 (6 bases). The germline CDR1 and CDR2 sequences are DFQATT and SNEGSKA (reference sequence). Trimming stripped 0 bases from V and 2 bases from J, with 14 bases between. The CDR3 runs to 16 residues. This chain's CDR3 is CSARDPGGTTYNEQFF. The CDR3 DNA sequence: TGCAGTGCTAGAGATCCGGGCGGGACCACCTACAATGAGCAGTTCTTC.

This clonotype appeared a few times. This rearrangement joins TRBV11-1 to TRBJ2-7, with a possible D match to TRBD2 (6 bases). With 6 bases removed from V and 0 bases from J, the gap between germline ends came to 15 bases. CDR1 and CDR2 (germline): SGHAT, FQDESV (reference sequence). The CDR3 is 15 residues long. The CDR3 protein is CASSFLADSSYEQYF. CDR3 DNA: TGTGCCAGCAGTTTCTTAGCGGATAGCTCCTACGAGCAGTACTTC. The variable domain in full, with the rest retrieved from reference TRBV11-1 and TRBJ2-7, is EAEVAQSPRYKITEKSQAVAFWCDPISGHATLYWYRQILGQGPELLVQFQDESVVDDSQLPKDRFSAERLKGVDSTLKIQPAELGDSAMYLCASSFLADSSYEQYFGPGTRLTVT.

In its sample, this clonotype was seen a few times. One end of the junction varies from germline; a read error may be responsible. The gene calls are TRBV3-1 and TRBJ2-4, with 10 bases fitting TRBD2. The J call could be wrong; TRBJ2-7 is a better fit for the DNA end. The CDR3 is 16 residues long. Germline lookup yields CDR1 LGHDT and CDR2 YNNKEL (reference sequence). The CDR3 DNA is TGTGCCAGCAGCAAAGATTCAGAACTAGCGGGGAACGAGCAGTACTTC. This encodes CASSKDSELAGNEQYF.

The J gene is TRBJ2-1, the V gene TRBV11-1; 8 bases match TRBD2. CDR1 and CDR2 (germline): SGHAT, FQDESV (reference sequence). This CDR3 contains 15 residues. The V and J ends lost 5 bases and 0 bases, in that order; junction bases with no gene match: 3. CDR3 DNA: TGTGCCAGCAGCGCAACTAGCGGCTCCTACAATGAGCAGTTCTTC. This codes for CASSATSGSYNEQFF.